This T cell receptor (beta chain) was captured in a study of blood T cells in healthy people across ages. Researchers collected roughly 9.8 milliliters of peripheral blood from every single donor. CDR1 MDHEN and CDR2 SYDVKM come from the germline V gene. The CDR3 has 13 residues. V gave up 7 bases and J gave up 11 bases, with 20 bases separating them. Primed by a sample-barcoded 5' primer and a J-beta primer mix, a second PCR proceeded for roughly 6 to 12 cycles. Unique molecular identifiers of 12 random nucleotides labeled each cDNA. MiXCR, run by TCRdb on the 5' RACE reads, gives a single entry per CDR3 protein. The sample holds some 1.8 million distinct CDR3 sequences, roughly two fifths seen once.

The material sequenced was blood. The chain couples TRBV28 to TRBJ2-5, with unresolved D. The receptor was derived from a human donor in good health. CDR3 nucleotide sequence: TGTGCCAGCACACAAGAGGTCTTTTCGCGGCAGTACTTC. Its translation is CASTQEVFSRQYF. Variable domain in full (rest from reference TRBV28 and TRBJ2-5): DVKVTQSSRYLVKRTGEKVFLECVQDMDHENMFWYRQDPGLGLRLIYFSYDVKMKEKGDIPEGYSVSREKKERFSLILESASTNQTSMYLCASTQEVFSRQYFGPGTRLLVL.